This passage covers 5 T cell receptor beta chains from one sample sequenced in a study of beta chain features in type 1 diabetes. What was sequenced were expressed TCRB transcripts, since all of the isolated RNA had been reverse transcribed. Libraries were prepared by immunoSEQ multiplex PCR; TCRdb keeps only in-frame clonotypes and omits some of them. Counted here are 200,000 to 250,000 clones, about 9.3% occurring once; the ten biggest clones make up just under 0.035%. The material sequenced was naive CD4+ T cells from blood. Receptors originate from a woman younger than 30 in good health.

This clone was recorded a few times. The rearrangement uses TRBV11-2 and TRBJ2-1; possible D gene TRBD2, 6 bases. The germline CDR1 and CDR2 sequences are SGHAT and FQNNGV. Trimming left V 1 base short and J 9 bases short, with 16 bases between. The CDR3 loop spans 15 amino acids. The CDR3 sequence: CASSLGPGLGGEQFF. For the CDR3, the DNA is TGTGCCAGCAGCTTAGGGCCGGGTTTGGGGGGTGAGCAGTTCTTC.

CDR3 sequence: CASSWGLAGAETQYF. DNA of the CDR3: TGTGCCAGCAGCTGGGGACTAGCGGGAGCTGAGACCCAGTACTTC. The chain uses TRBV11-2 and TRBJ2-5, with 14 bases identical to TRBD2. Germline loops: CDR1 SGHAT, CDR2 FQNNGV. The length of the CDR3 is 15 residues. Trimming removed 4 bases from V and 5 bases from J; junction bases left unmatched: 3. The variable domain in full, completed from reference TRBV11-2 and TRBJ2-5, reads EAGVAQSPRYKIIEKRQSVAFWCNPISGHATLYWYQQILGQGPKLLIQFQNNGVVDDSQLPKDRFSAERLKGVDSTLKIQPAKLEDSAVYLCASSWGLAGAETQYFGPGTRLLVL.

On this clone itself: The junction departs from germline at one end; a sequencing error may be responsible. This chain links TRBV19 with TRBJ2-2; 13 nucleotides agree with TRBD2. CDR3 length: 16 amino acids. CDR1 and CDR2 from the germline V gene are LNHDA and SQIVND (reference sequence). The CDR3 is CASTLGTSGNSGELFF. The CDR3 DNA is TGTGCCAGTACCCTCGGGACTAGCGGGAACTCCGGGGAGCTGTTTTTT.

This clone was seen a few times. The DNA of the CDR3 is TGTGCCAGCAGGGGTCAGGGGTTCACAGATACGCAGTATTTT. It specifies CASRGQGFTDTQYF. V gene TRBV25-1 combines with J gene TRBJ2-3; the D gene is possibly TRBD1 (6 bases). The CDR3 sequence is 14 residues long. Germline V gene lookup returns CDR1 MGHDK and CDR2 SYGVNS. The V and J ends lost 6 bases and 2 bases respectively, with 12 bases between them.

This clone has just a few counts. V and J are TRBV2 and TRBJ2-7, with D perhaps matching TRBD1 (5 bases). This CDR3 has 11 residues. V was pared by 2 bases and J by 12 bases, with 11 bases between. CDR1 SNHLY and CDR2 FYNNEI come from the germline V gene. For the CDR3, the DNA is TGTGCCAGCAGTGAAAGGGGCCTCAGGTACTTC. Translation gives CASSERGLRYF.